This T cell receptor (beta chain) was recorded in a study of blood T cell repertoires in COVID-19. J lost 6 bases, V lost 2 bases, and 7 bases had no gene match. CDR3 length equals 15 residues. Germline assignment: CDR1 LNHDA and CDR2 SQIVND (reference sequence). Assay used: immunoSEQ multiplex PCR; TCRdb lists only in-frame clones, some missing. The profile covers approximately 480,000 clones, with roughly nine tenths appearing a single time and around 0.92% taken by the ten largest. The specimen sequenced was peripheral blood. This chain links TRBV19 with TRBJ1-5; 7 positions match TRBD1. The receptor comes from a man between 18 and 35 years old with COVID-19, enrolled during active disease. In DNA form, the CDR3 reads TGTGCCAGTAGTATATTGACAGGGAAGGGTCAGCCCCAGCATTTT. It translates to CASSILTGKGQPQHF.